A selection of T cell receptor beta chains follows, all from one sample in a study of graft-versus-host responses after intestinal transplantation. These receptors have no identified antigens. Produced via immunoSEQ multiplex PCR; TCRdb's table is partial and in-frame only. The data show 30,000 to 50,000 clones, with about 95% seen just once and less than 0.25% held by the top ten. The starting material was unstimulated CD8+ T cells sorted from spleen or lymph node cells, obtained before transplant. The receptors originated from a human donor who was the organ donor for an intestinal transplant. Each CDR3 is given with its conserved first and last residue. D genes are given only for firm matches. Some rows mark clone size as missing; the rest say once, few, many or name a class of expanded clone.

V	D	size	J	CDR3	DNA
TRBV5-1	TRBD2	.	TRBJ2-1	CASSSSGGYNEQFF	TGCGCCAGCAGCTCTAGCGGGGGATACAATGAGCAGTTCTTC
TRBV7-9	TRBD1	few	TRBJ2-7	CASSGQDSYEQYF	TGTGCCAGCAGCGGACAGGACTCCTACGAGCAGTACTTC
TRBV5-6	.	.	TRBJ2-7	CASSNDHEQYF	TGTGCCAGCAGTAACGACCACGAGCAGTACTTC
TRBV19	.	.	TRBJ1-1	CASSTLVGLNTEAFF	TGTGCCAGTAGTACCCTGGTGGGGCTGAACACTGAAGCTTTCTTT
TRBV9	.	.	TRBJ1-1	CASSVDRGEAFF	TGTGCCAGCAGCGTAGATCGGGGGGAAGCTTTCTTT
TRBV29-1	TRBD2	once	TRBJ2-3	CSVGRVTSGGENTQYF	TGCAGCGTTGGGCGGGTGACTAGCGGGGGAGAAAATACGCAGTATTTT
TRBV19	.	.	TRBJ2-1	CASSPPYNEQFF	TGTGCCAGTAGTCCCCCCTACAATGAGCAGTTCTTC
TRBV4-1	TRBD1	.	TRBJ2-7	CASSLFIQGAYEQYF	TGCGCCAGCAGTCTCTTTATACAGGGGGCGTACGAGCAGTACTTC
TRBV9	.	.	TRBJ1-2	CASSVSGNYGYTF	TGTGCCAGCAGCGTATCCGGTAACTATGGCTACACCTTC
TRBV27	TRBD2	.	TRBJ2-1	CASSPLAGISYNEQFF	TGTGCCAGCAGTCCCCTAGCGGGGATCTCCTACAATGAGCAGTTCTTC
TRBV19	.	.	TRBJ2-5	CASSLDQETQYF	TGTGCCAGTAGTCTGGATCAAGAGACCCAGTACTTC
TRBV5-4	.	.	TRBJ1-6	CASSPDHRSYNSPLHF	TGTGCCAGCAGCCCGGACCACCGCTCCTATAATTCACCCCTCCACTTT
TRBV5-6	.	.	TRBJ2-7	CASSRAGKSYEQYF	TGTGCCAGCAGCCGGGCGGGGAAGAGCTACGAGCAGTACTTC
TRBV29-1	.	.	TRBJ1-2	CSVEDAVWDYGYTF	TGCAGCGTTGAAGATGCAGTGTGGGATTATGGCTACACCTTC
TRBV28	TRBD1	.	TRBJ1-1	CASSSSPGGLTEAFF	TGTGCCAGCAGCTCCTCGCCAGGGGGTTTGACTGAAGCTTTCTTT
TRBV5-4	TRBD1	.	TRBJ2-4	CASSLDRGPKNIQYF	TGTGCCAGCAGCCTGGACAGGGGGCCAAAAAACATTCAGTACTTC
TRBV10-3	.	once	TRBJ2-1	CAISEGIAAEQFF	TGTGCCATCAGTGAAGGAATAGCCGCCGAGCAGTTCTTC
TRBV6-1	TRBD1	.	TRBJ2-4	CASSEEGIRQGLRLPKNIQYF	TGTGCCAGCAGTGAAGAGGGTATCCGACAGGGGCTGCGTTTACCCAAAAACATTCAGTACTTC
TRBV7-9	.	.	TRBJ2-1	CASSRTATREQFF	TGTGCCAGCAGCCGGACCGCGACGAGGGAGCAGTTCTTC
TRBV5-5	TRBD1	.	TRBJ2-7	CASSLAGTGVAYEQYF	TGTGCCAGCAGCTTAGCCGGGACAGGGGTTGCCTACGAGCAGTACTTC
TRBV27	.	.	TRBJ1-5	CASSPRGGDNQPQHF	TGTGCCAGCAGTCCCCGGGGGGGCGACAATCAGCCCCAGCATTTT
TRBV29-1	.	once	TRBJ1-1	CSVEDLYGPSEGTEAFF	TGCAGCGTTGAAGATCTTTACGGGCCCTCTGAAGGTACTGAAGCTTTCTTT
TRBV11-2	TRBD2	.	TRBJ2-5	CASTPGLAGGLQETQYF	TGTGCCAGCACCCCGGGACTAGCGGGGGGTCTACAAGAGACCCAGTACTTC
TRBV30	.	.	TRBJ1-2	CAWSAPWGNYGYTF	TGTGCCTGGAGTGCACCGTGGGGGAACTATGGCTACACCTTC
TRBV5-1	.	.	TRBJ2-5	CASSLDGLRQETQYF	TGCGCCAGCAGCTTGGACGGACTAAGGCAAGAGACCCAGTACTTC
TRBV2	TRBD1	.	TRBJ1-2	CASSSPGQVLDYGYTF	TGTGCCAGCAGTTCCCCCGGACAGGTTTTGGACTATGGCTACACCTTC
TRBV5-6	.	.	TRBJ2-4	CASSLDTSIQYF	TGTGCCAGCAGCTTGGACACTAGTATTCAGTACTTC
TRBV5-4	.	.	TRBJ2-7	CASSLSGGVEQYF	TGTGCCAGCAGCTTGTCAGGGGGGGTCGAGCAGTACTTC
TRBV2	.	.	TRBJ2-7	CASAHQTKTFEQYF	TGTGCCAGCGCACATCAGACGAAAACCTTCGAGCAGTACTTC
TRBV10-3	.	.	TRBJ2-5	CAISETGTHQETQYF	TGTGCCATCAGTGAAACCGGGACTCACCAAGAGACCCAGTACTTC
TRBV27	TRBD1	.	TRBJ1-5	CASSSTGGEVQPQHF	TGTGCCAGCAGTTCAACAGGGGGCGAAGTTCAGCCCCAGCATTTT
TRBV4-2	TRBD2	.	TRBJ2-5	CASSQGSSGGVPYQETQYF	TGTGCCAGCAGCCAAGGGTCTAGCGGGGGGGTCCCGTACCAAGAGACCCAGTACTTC
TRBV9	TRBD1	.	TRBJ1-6	CASSVAEDRGYNSPLHF	TGTGCCAGCAGCGTAGCGGAGGACAGGGGCTATAATTCACCCCTCCACTTT
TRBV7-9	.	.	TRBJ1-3	CASSPPSVETSGNTIYF	TGTGCCAGCAGCCCGCCGTCGGTCGAAACCTCTGGAAACACCATATATTTT
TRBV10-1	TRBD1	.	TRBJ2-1	CASSALTGQGAYNEQFF	TGCGCCAGCAGTGCTCTGACCGGCCAGGGGGCCTACAATGAGCAGTTCTTC
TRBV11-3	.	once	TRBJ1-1	CASSLDFSRIPVGAFF	TGTGCCAGCAGCTTAGATTTTAGCCGCATCCCGGTAGGGGCTTTCTTT
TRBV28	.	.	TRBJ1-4	CASSSRTEATNEKLFF	TGTGCCAGCAGTTCCCGGACGGAGGCAACTAATGAAAAACTGTTTTTT
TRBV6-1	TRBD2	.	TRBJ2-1	CASRWAGGNEQFF	TGTGCCAGTCGTTGGGCGGGGGGTAATGAGCAGTTCTTC
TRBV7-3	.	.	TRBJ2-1	CASSLSPYNEQFF	TGTGCCAGCAGCTTATCTCCTTACAATGAGCAGTTCTTC